The 18 T cell receptor beta chains in this list originate from one sample, sequenced in a study of cytomegalovirus exposure and HLA in healthy donors. Researchers ran the PCR with 60 Vbeta and 13 Jbeta primers. The data were produced by immunoSEQ multiplex PCR, yet TCRdb's version contains in-frame clones alone and is incomplete. The table records around 100,000 clones, roughly 85% of them present only once. Sequenced material: PBMCs. These receptors were obtained from a woman aged 40 to 50 in good health and CMV-seronegative.

This clone occurred once. The V call is TRBV4-1, the J call TRBJ2-1; 10 bases are shared with TRBD2. V lost 1 base and J lost 10; bases outside the gene matches: 10. There are 16 residues in the CDR3. CDR1 and CDR2 (germline): MGHRA, YSYEKL. CDR3 residues: CASSQALAGVWKEQFF. CDR3 sequence (DNA): TGCGCCAGCAGCCAAGCCCTAGCGGGAGTATGGAAGGAGCAGTTCTTC.

The chain links TRBV29-1 to TRBJ2-7, with TRBD2 matching over 7 bases. Looked up from germline, CDR1 is SQVTM and CDR2 is ANQGSEA. J was trimmed by 1 base and V by 7 bases; bases with no gene match: 13. The CDR3 totals 15 residues. The CDR3 here is CSAAPNGGTSYEQYF. The CDR3 DNA sequence: TGCAGCGCCGCACCCAACGGGGGGACTTCCTACGAGCAGTACTTC.

V usage is TRBV18 and J usage is TRBJ1-4, with a possible D match to TRBD1 (6 bases). This CDR3 has 13 residues. V was cut by 6 bases and J by 5 bases, with 10 bases left in between. Germline V lookup: CDR1 KGHSH, CDR2 LQKENI. CDR3 DNA: TGTGCCAGCTCCTTAACAGGGAATGAAAAACTGTTTTTT. Protein: CASSLTGNEKLFF.

This chain uses TRBV19 with TRBJ2-3; D may be TRBD2 (5 bases). In germline, CDR1 is LNHDA, CDR2 SQIVND (reference sequence). The CDR3 consists of 17 residues. Trimming removed 4 bases at V and 0 bases at J, with 17 bases between. CDR3: CASSRRGQTSSTDTQYF. In nucleotides, the CDR3 is TGTGCCAGTAGTAGGCGAGGGCAGACTTCAAGCACAGATACGCAGTATTTT.

The chain uses TRBV30 and TRBJ1-5; D is uncertain. The CDR3 has 15 amino acids. Germline assignment: CDR1 GTSNPN and CDR2 SVGIG (reference sequence). The V end was cut by 1 base, the J end by 1 base, with 11 bases between. The CDR3 loop reads CAWSGPVGSNQPQHF. CDR3 in DNA: TGTGCCTGGAGTGGGCCCGTCGGGAGCAATCAGCCCCAGCATTTT.

CDR3 sequence reads: CASRFVGTDTQYF. The CDR3 DNA reads as TGTGCCAGCAGGTTCGTCGGCACAGATACGCAGTATTTT. This rearrangement joins TRBV11-2 to TRBJ2-3; D is unclear. V was clipped by 6 bases and J by 1 base, with 8 bases between them. CDR1 and CDR2 from the germline V gene are SGHAT and FQNNGV. The CDR3 totals 13 residues.

This clone was picked up one time. This chain uses TRBV18 with TRBJ1-1; TRBD1 aligns across 7 bases. Unmatched junction bases numbered 8, after V lost 6 bases and J lost 1 base. This CDR3 contains 15 residues. The germline V gene encodes CDR1 KGHSH and CDR2 LQKENI. DNA of the CDR3: TGTGCCAGCTCTCTCGGACAGGCGCCGAACACTGAAGCTTTCTTT. Protein: CASSLGQAPNTEAFF.

The chain links TRBV18 to TRBJ1-3, with 10 positions matching TRBD1. The germline V gene has CDR1 KGHSH and CDR2 LQKENI. Trimming took 3 bases from V and 3 from J; bases not matched to a gene: 2. The CDR3 has 15 residues. The CDR3 loop is CASSPGTGDGNTIYF. The CDR3 bases are TGTGCCAGCTCACCCGGGACAGGGGATGGAAACACCATATATTTT. Looking up the rest from reference TRBV18 and TRBJ1-3 gives the full variable domain: NAGVMQNPRHLVRRRGQEARLRCSPMKGHSHVYWYRQLPEEGLKFMVYLQKENIIDESGMPKERFSAEFPKEGPSILRIQQVVRGDSAAYFCASSPGTGDGNTIYFGEGSWLTVV.

V gene TRBV9 combines with J gene TRBJ2-1; a possible D gene is TRBD1 (6 bases). This CDR3 contains 16 residues. The V end lost 3 bases, the J end lost 6 bases, and 19 bases lay between the germline ends. CDR1 and CDR2 from the germline V gene are SGDLS and YYNGEE. CDR3 nucleotides: TGTGCCAGCAGCGCCCCACAGGGTGGGGGCCTCAATGAGCAGTTCTTC. This sequence encodes CASSAPQGGGLNEQFF.

The CDR3 protein is CASSYVGTSTDTQYF. The DNA of the CDR3 is TGTGCCAGCAGCTACGTCGGGACTAGCACAGATACGCAGTATTTT. This chain links TRBV7-2 with TRBJ2-3, with D possibly matching TRBD2 (6 bases). CDR3 size: 15 residues. The ends were cut back, 4 bases at V and 0 bases at J, with 11 bases in the middle. Germline-derived CDR1 and CDR2 are SGHTA and FQGNSA.

CDR3 region: CASSSSGRAGEQYF. The CDR3 DNA sequence: TGTGCCAGCAGTAGTAGCGGGAGGGCGGGGGAGCAGTACTTC. This chain connects TRBV7-2 to TRBJ2-7; TRBD2 agrees at 11 bases. The germline CDR1 and CDR2 sequences are SGHTA and FQGNSA. Unmatched junction bases numbered 8, after V lost 6 bases and J lost 7 bases. The CDR3 spans 14 residues.

The J gene is TRBJ2-2, the V gene TRBV7-2, with a weak D call TRBD2 (6 bases). Trimming pared 3 bases from V and 4 bases from J, leaving 12 bases between. This CDR3 spans 15 amino acids. Germline CDR1 and CDR2: SGHTA and FQGNSA. Here the CDR3 DNA reads TGTGCCAGCAGCTTCGGGGGTTTGAGCACCGGGGAGCTGTTTTTT. As protein: CASSFGGLSTGELFF. Together with reference TRBV7-2 and TRBJ2-2, the CDR3 gives the full variable domain: GAGVSQSPSNKVTEKGKDVELRCDPISGHTALYWYRQSLGQGLEFLIYFQGNSAPDKSGLPSDRFSAERTGGSVSTLTIQRTQQEDSAVYLCASSFGGLSTGELFFGEGSRLTVL.

The V gene is TRBV6-6, the J gene TRBJ1-2, with a weak D call TRBD1 (5 bases). The CDR3 spans 14 residues. Trimming cost V 6 bases and J 8 bases, with 19 bases left between them. The germline V gene has CDR1 MNHNY and CDR2 SVGAGI (reference sequence). In DNA form, the CDR3 reads TGTGCCAGCAGCCCCGCCCGAGGGGCGGGGGGCTACACCTTC. The encoded protein is CASSPARGAGGYTF.

V gene TRBV5-1 combines with J gene TRBJ1-4, with D maybe TRBD1 (5 bases). The CDR3 is made up of 14 amino acids. CDR1 is SGHRS and CDR2 is YFSETQ in the germline V gene. Trimming pared 4 bases from V and 8 bases from J, leaving 15 bases between. The CDR3 region is CASSAGGEDEKLFF. The CDR3 region has the DNA TGCGCCAGCAGCGCCGGGGGAGAAGACGAAAAACTGTTTTTT.

V and J are TRBV9 and TRBJ2-7, with TRBD1 matching over 7 bases. Trimming at V came to 4 bases and at J to 6 bases, leaving 16 bases not matched to a gene. The CDR3 is 16 residues long. The germline gives CDR1 SGDLS, CDR2 YYNGEE. In nucleotides, the CDR3 is TGTGCCAGCAGCCTCCACGACAGGGACGGACTTGGCGAGCAGTACTTC. This sequence encodes CASSLHDRDGLGEQYF.

This chain connects TRBV19 to TRBJ2-6; tentatively, D is TRBD1 (6 bases). Germline V CDR1 and CDR2: LNHDA, SQIVND (reference sequence). This CDR3 has 15 amino acids. The V and J ends lost 4 bases and 8 bases respectively, with 15 bases between them. CDR3 sequence: CASSNPRTASNVLTF. For the CDR3, the DNA is TGTGCCAGTAGTAACCCCCGGACAGCTTCCAACGTCCTGACTTTC.

CDR3 DNA sequence: TGCAGCGTTAGTCTGAGTGATCTGGAGACCCAGTACTTC. This gives the protein CSVSLSDLETQYF. The chain couples TRBV29-1 to TRBJ2-5; no reliable D call. The ends were cut back, 5 bases at V and 5 bases at J, with 15 bases in the middle. The CDR3 is 13 amino acids. CDR1 is SQVTM, CDR2 ANQGSEA, per germline.

This sequence joins TRBV10-2 and TRBJ1-1; the D gene is possibly TRBD1 (5 bases). CDR1 and CDR2 from the germline V gene are WSHSY and SAAADI. This CDR3 comprises 13 residues. Trimming took off 10 bases at V and 0 bases at J, with 12 bases between the two ends. CDR3 loop: CATWQGLNTEAFF. In DNA, the CDR3 is TGCGCCACCTGGCAGGGCCTGAACACTGAAGCTTTCTTT.